The rows below give T cell receptor beta chains drawn from one sample of a study of cytomegalovirus exposure and HLA in healthy donors. Clones were read by immunoSEQ multiplex PCR, and TCRdb kept only the in-frame ones, dropping some. The data hold under 95,000 clones, with roughly 78% observed a single time. Sequenced input: PBMCs. These receptors originate from a woman in her thirties or forties in good health and CMV-seropositive. Both conserved end residues are part of each CDR3. Fields, in order: D gene, clone size, J gene, V gene, CDR3 protein, CDR3 DNA. D genes are given only for firm matches. Size is stated for part of the rows, as once, few or many counts, or as a class when the clone is expanded.

D gene: -
clone size: once
J gene: TRBJ1-2
V gene: TRBV5-4
CDR3 protein: CASSLVGAYGYTF
CDR3 DNA: TGTGCCAGCAGCTTGGTAGGGGCCTATGGCTACACCTTC

D gene: -
clone size: -
J gene: TRBJ1-5
V gene: TRBV7-2
CDR3 protein: CASSRGLYNQPQHF
CDR3 DNA: TGTGCCAGCAGCCGCGGACTGTACAATCAGCCCCAGCATTTT

D gene: TRBD1
clone size: few
J gene: TRBJ2-1
V gene: TRBV11-3
CDR3 protein: CASSQQRGQSSYNEQFF
CDR3 DNA: TGTGCCAGCAGCCAGCAGAGGGGACAGAGCTCCTACAATGAGCAGTTCTTC

D gene: TRBD1
clone size: -
J gene: TRBJ2-1
V gene: TRBV5-1
CDR3 protein: CASSLGAPGTGVFNEQFF
CDR3 DNA: TGCGCCAGCAGCTTGGGGGCCCCCGGGACAGGGGTTTTCAATGAGCAGTTCTTC

D gene: -
clone size: few
J gene: TRBJ1-2
V gene: TRBV19
CDR3 protein: CASSIPGDSGYTF
CDR3 DNA: TGTGCCAGTAGTATCCCAGGGGATTCTGGCTACACCTTC

D gene: TRBD1
clone size: -
J gene: TRBJ1-2
V gene: TRBV29-1
CDR3 protein: CSVETGVLYGYTF
CDR3 DNA: TGCAGCGTTGAGACAGGGGTCCTCTATGGCTACACCTTC

D gene: TRBD1
clone size: -
J gene: TRBJ2-7
V gene: TRBV6-1
CDR3 protein: CASRGTVSWAEQYF
CDR3 DNA: TGTGCCAGCCGAGGGACAGTGAGTTGGGCCGAGCAGTACTTC

D gene: TRBD1
clone size: -
J gene: TRBJ1-1
V gene: TRBV2
CDR3 protein: CASRARDSQTEAFF
CDR3 DNA: TGTGCCAGCAGGGCCCGGGACAGCCAAACCGAAGCTTTCTTT

D gene: -
clone size: few
J gene: TRBJ2-6
V gene: TRBV19
CDR3 protein: CASTDFSGANVLTF
CDR3 DNA: TGTGCCAGCACGGACTTCTCTGGGGCCAACGTCCTGACTTTC

D gene: TRBD2
clone size: -
J gene: TRBJ2-3
V gene: TRBV5-1
CDR3 protein: CASSPGGSGGTDTQYF
CDR3 DNA: TGCGCCAGCAGCCCAGGAGGTAGCGGGGGGACAGATACGCAGTATTTT

D gene: -
clone size: -
J gene: TRBJ2-4
V gene: TRBV4-2
CDR3 protein: CASSQGGGLPDYF
CDR3 DNA: TGTGCCAGCAGCCAAGGTGGGGGCTTACCCGATTACTTC

D gene: -
clone size: -
J gene: TRBJ1-2
V gene: TRBV9
CDR3 protein: CASSVGTQSYGYTF
CDR3 DNA: TGTGCCAGCAGCGTAGGGACTCAATCCTATGGCTACACCTTC

D gene: TRBD1
clone size: -
J gene: TRBJ1-2
V gene: TRBV5-1
CDR3 protein: CASSAGTGRSYGYTF
CDR3 DNA: TGCGCCAGCAGCGCCGGGACAGGGAGGTCCTATGGCTACACCTTC

D gene: TRBD1
clone size: -
J gene: TRBJ1-3
V gene: TRBV5-1
CDR3 protein: CASSLLQGVGNTIYF
CDR3 DNA: TGCGCCAGCAGCTTGTTGCAGGGGGTCGGAAACACCATATATTTT

D gene: TRBD2
clone size: few
J gene: TRBJ2-1
V gene: TRBV10-3
CDR3 protein: CAISRQSPSGGHNEQFF
CDR3 DNA: TGTGCCATCAGCCGCCAGTCGCCTAGCGGGGGTCACAATGAGCAGTTCTTC

D gene: TRBD2
clone size: -
J gene: TRBJ2-3
V gene: TRBV27
CDR3 protein: CASGLAAKADTQYF
CDR3 DNA: TGTGCCAGCGGACTAGCGGCTAAGGCAGATACGCAGTATTTT

D gene: TRBD1
clone size: few
J gene: TRBJ1-1
V gene: TRBV19
CDR3 protein: CASSMSGQGYTEAFF
CDR3 DNA: TGTGCCAGTAGTATGTCCGGACAGGGATACACTGAAGCTTTCTTT

D gene: -
clone size: -
J gene: TRBJ2-5
V gene: TRBV7-3
CDR3 protein: CASSFGGARETQYF
CDR3 DNA: TGTGCCAGCAGCTTTGGGGGGGCGCGGGAGACCCAGTACTTC

D gene: -
clone size: -
J gene: TRBJ2-3
V gene: TRBV30
CDR3 protein: CAWSSTGGPTDTQYF
CDR3 DNA: TGTGCCTGGAGTTCGACCGGGGGACCCACAGATACGCAGTATTTT

D gene: TRBD1
clone size: -
J gene: TRBJ2-1
V gene: TRBV6-1
CDR3 protein: CASSAVDRGNEQFF
CDR3 DNA: TGTGCCAGCAGTGCGGTGGACAGGGGAAATGAGCAGTTCTTC